The sequence of this T cell receptor (beta chain) was determined in a study of blood T cell repertoires in COVID-19. Study context: Spain, Italy and the United States supplied samples that represented acute and convalescent COVID-19. PBMCs, B-cell-depleted T cells, or T cells were the source of the cDNA or gDNA that made up the material.

V shed 3 bases, J shed 7 bases, and the junction held 5 bases outside the gene matches. From germline, CDR1 is SGHKS and CDR2 YYEKEE (reference sequence). The length of the CDR3 is 14 residues. In the study's own analysis: Estimation of nucleated cell counts relied on the amplification of reference gene primers. The assay was immunoSEQ multiplex PCR, and TCRdb's table has in-frame clones only and misses some. V, J and clone size reflect that table, while D and trimming were determined from the DNA. The sample has about 140,000 clones; about 86% are singletons. The V and J genes are TRBV5-5 and TRBJ2-1, with 9 bases matching TRBD1. The TCR was taken from a human donor in a cohort sampled during active COVID-19. Sequenced: peripheral blood. The CDR3, as DNA: TGTGCCAGCAGCTCCGGGACAGGGCTTAATGAGCAGTTCTTC. It translates to CASSSGTGLNEQFF.